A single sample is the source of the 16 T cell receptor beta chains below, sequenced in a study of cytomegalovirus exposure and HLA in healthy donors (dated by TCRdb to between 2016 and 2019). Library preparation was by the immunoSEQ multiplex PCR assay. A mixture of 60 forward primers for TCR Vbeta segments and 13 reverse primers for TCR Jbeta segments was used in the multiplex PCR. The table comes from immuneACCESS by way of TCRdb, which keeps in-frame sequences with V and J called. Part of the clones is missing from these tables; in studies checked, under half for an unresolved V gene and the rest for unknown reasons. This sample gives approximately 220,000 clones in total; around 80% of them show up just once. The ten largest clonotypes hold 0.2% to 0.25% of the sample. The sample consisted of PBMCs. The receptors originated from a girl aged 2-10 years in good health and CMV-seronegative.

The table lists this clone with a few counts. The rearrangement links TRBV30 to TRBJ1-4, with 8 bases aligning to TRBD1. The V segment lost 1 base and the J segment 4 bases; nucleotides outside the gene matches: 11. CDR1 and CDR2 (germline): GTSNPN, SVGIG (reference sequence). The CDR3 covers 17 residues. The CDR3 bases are TGTGCCTGGAGTGGTAAGGCTGGACAGGGCGATAATGAAAAACTGTTTTTT. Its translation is CAWSGKAGQGDNEKLFF. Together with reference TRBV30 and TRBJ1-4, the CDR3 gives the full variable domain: SQTIHQWPATLVQPVGSPLSLECTVEGTSNPNLYWYRQAAGRGLQLLFYSVGIGQISSEVPQNLSASRPQDRQFILSSKKLLLSDSGFYLCAWSGKAGQGDNEKLFFGSGTQLSVL.

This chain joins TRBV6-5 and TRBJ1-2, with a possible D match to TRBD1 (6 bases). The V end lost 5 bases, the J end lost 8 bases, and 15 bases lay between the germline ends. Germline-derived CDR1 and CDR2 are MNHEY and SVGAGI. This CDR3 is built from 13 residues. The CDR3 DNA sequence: TGTGCCAGCAGTCCCCTCTTACAGGGAGGCTACACCTTC. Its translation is CASSPLLQGGYTF.

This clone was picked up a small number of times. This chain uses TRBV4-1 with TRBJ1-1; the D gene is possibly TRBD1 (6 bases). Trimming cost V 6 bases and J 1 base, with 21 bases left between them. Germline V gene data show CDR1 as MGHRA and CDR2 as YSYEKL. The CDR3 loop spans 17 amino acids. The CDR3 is CASSRTGLGRENTEAFF. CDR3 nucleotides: TGCGCCAGCAGTCGAACAGGGCTAGGACGAGAGAACACTGAAGCTTTCTTT.

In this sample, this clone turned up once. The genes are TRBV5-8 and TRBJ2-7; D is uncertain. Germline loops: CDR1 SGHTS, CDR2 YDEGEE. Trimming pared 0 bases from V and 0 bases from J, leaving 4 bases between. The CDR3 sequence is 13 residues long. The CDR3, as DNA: TGTGCCAGCAGCTTGGGTAACTCCTACGAGCAGTACTTC. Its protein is CASSLGNSYEQYF. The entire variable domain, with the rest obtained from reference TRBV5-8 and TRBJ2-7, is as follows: EAGVTQSPTHLIKTRGQQATLRCSPISGHTSVYWYQQALGLGLQFLLWYDEGEERNRGNFPPRFSGRQFPNYSSELNVNALELEDSALYLCASSLGNSYEQYFGPGTRLTVT.

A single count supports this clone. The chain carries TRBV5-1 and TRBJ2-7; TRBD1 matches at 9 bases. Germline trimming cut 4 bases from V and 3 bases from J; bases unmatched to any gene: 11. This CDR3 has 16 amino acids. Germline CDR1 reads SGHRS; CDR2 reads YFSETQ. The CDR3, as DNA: TGCGCCAGCAGCCAGATACCCGGGACAGGGTACTACGAGCAGTACTTC. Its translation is CASSQIPGTGYYEQYF. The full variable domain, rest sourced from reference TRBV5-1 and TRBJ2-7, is KAGVTQTPRYLIKTRGQQVTLSCSPISGHRSVSWYQQTPGQGLQFLFEYFSETQRNKGNFPGRFSGRQFSNSRSEMNVSTLELGDSALYLCASSQIPGTGYYEQYFGPGTRLTVT.

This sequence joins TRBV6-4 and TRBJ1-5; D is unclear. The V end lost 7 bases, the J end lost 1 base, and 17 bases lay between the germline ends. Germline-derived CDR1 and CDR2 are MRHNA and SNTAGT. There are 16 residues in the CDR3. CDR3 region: CASIKSTGRSNQPQHF. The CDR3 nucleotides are TGTGCCAGCATCAAATCGACGGGGAGAAGCAATCAGCCCCAGCATTTT.

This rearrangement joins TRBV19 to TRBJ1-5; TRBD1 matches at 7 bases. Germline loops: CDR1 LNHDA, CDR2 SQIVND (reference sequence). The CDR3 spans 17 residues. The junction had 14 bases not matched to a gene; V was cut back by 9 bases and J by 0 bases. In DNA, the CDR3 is TGTGCCAGGCATGATACGGGACAGCTCTATAGCAATCAGCCCCAGCATTTT. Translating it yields CARHDTGQLYSNQPQHF.

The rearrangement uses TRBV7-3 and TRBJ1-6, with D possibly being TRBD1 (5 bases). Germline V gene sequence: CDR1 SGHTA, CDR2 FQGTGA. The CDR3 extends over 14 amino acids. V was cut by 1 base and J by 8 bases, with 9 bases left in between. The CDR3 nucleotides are TGTGCCAGCAGCTTAAACGGGGGGGATTCACCCCTCCACTTT. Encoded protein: CASSLNGGDSPLHF.

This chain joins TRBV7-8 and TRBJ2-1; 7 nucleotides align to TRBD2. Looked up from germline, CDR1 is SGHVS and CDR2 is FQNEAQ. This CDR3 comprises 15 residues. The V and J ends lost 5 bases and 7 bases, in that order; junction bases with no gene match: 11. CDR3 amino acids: CASSIRGGGPNEQFF. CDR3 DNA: TGTGCCAGCAGCATACGTGGGGGAGGGCCGAATGAGCAGTTCTTC.

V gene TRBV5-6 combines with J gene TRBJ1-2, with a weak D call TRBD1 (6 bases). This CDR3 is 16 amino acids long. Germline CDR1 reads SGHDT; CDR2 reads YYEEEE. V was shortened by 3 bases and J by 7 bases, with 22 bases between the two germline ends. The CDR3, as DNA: TGTGCCAGCAGCTCTCCGGGACATACTATTTGGAGTGGCTACACCTTC. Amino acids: CASSSPGHTIWSGYTF.

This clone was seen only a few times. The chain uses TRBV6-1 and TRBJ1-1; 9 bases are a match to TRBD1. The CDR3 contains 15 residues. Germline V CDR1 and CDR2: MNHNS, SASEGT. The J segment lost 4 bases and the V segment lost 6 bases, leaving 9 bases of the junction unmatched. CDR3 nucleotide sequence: TGTGCCAGCAGGGACAGGGGCGGGAAGAGCACTGAAGCTTTCTTT. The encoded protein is CASRDRGGKSTEAFF.

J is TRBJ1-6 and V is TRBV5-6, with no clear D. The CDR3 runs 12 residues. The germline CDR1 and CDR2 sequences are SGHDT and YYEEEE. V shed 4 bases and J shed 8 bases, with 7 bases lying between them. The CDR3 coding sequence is TGTGCCAGCAGCCCGCGTCATTCACCCCTCCACTTT. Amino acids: CASSPRHSPLHF. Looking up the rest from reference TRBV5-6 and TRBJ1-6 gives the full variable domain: DAGVTQSPTHLIKTRGQQVTLRCSPKSGHDTVSWYQQALGQGPQFIFQYYEEEERQRGNFPDRFSGHQFPNYSSELNVNALLLGDSALYLCASSPRHSPLHFGNGTRLTVT.

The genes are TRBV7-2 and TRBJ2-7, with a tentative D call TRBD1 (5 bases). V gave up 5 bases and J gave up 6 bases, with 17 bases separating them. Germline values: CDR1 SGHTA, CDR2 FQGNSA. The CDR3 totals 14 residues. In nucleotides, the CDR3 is TGTGCCAGCAGCCTCTGGGCTACACAGGCCGAGCAGTACTTC. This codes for CASSLWATQAEQYF.

The CDR3 DNA reads TGTGCCAGCAGTGTCCGGGACAGGGCCTACAATGAGCAGTTCTTC. It encodes CASSVRDRAYNEQFF. The chain carries TRBV2 and TRBJ2-1; TRBD1 aligns across 9 bases. J lost 2 bases, V lost 4 bases, and 3 bases had no gene match. Germline V CDR1 and CDR2: SNHLY, FYNNEI. This CDR3 region has 15 residues.

The CDR3 loop is CASSYTKAGGMQPQHF. CDR3 in DNA: TGTGCCAGCAGTTACACAAAAGCAGGGGGCATGCAGCCCCAGCATTTT. The J gene is TRBJ1-5, the V gene TRBV6-6; 8 bases map to TRBD1. This CDR3 spans 16 amino acids. Trimming removed 2 bases from V and 7 bases from J; junction bases left unmatched: 10. Germline CDR1 is MNHNY and CDR2 is SVGAGI (reference sequence).

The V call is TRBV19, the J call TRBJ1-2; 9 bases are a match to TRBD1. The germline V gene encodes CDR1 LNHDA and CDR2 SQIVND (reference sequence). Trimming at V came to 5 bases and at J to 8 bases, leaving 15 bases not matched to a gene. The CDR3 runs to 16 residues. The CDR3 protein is CASSAPGQGERYGYTF. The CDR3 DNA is TGTGCCAGTAGTGCCCCGGGACAGGGAGAGAGGTACGGCTACACCTTC.